The 21 T cell receptor beta chains below all came from one sample that was sequenced in a study of vaccination effects on CD4 cells after COVID-19. Produced via immunoSEQ multiplex PCR; TCRdb's table is partial and in-frame only. The table records tens of thousands of clones, 55% to 85% of them present only once. Sequencing followed a ViraFEST assay step that expanded antigen-specific CD4+ T cells with viral peptide pools. Culture proceeded for nine to ten days, and CD4+ T cells were then isolated. Participants each got two BNT162b2 or mRNA-1273 vaccine doses. These receptors have no known antigen. The starting material was CD4+ T cells from PBMCs cultured with HCoV-NL63 spike peptides, obtained after COVID-19 vaccination. The receptors originated from a human donor who received a COVID-19 vaccine.

This clone is a singleton in its sample. The chain has TRBV2 and TRBJ2-1; D remains unclear. The V and J ends lost 2 bases and 4 bases respectively, with 0 bases between them. Germline CDR1 reads SNHLY; CDR2 reads FYNNEI. The CDR3 is 11 residues long. DNA of the CDR3: TGTGCCAGCAGTGAATACAATGAGCAGTTCTTC. Translating gives CASSEYNEQFF. Variable domain in full (rest from reference TRBV2 and TRBJ2-1): EPEVTQTPSHQVTQMGQEVILRCVPISNHLYFYWYRQILGQKVEFLVSFYNNEISEKSEIFDDQFSVERPDGSNFTLKIRSTKLEDSAMYFCASSEYNEQFFGPGTRLTVL.

The V and J genes are TRBV6-5 and TRBJ2-1; 7 nucleotides match TRBD1. The CDR3 consists of 13 residues. V shed 7 bases and J 6 bases; nucleotides not matched to a gene: 6. CDR1 is MNHEY, CDR2 SVGAGI, per germline. Here the CDR3 reads CASTEQGFNEQFF. The CDR3 nucleotides are TGTGCCAGCACGGAACAGGGGTTCAATGAGCAGTTCTTC.

The V call is TRBV5-1, the J call TRBJ2-3, with no clear D. The CDR3 extends over 13 amino acids. The germline V gene has CDR1 SGHRS and CDR2 YFSETQ. V lost 0 bases and J lost 6, with 8 bases in between. In DNA form, the CDR3 reads TGCGCCAGCAGCTTGGGAGGAGTCGATACGCAGTATTTT. It translates to CASSLGGVDTQYF.

The rearrangement links TRBV5-1 to TRBJ1-1; D remains unclear. V lost 1 base and J lost 5, with 9 bases in between. CDR1 and CDR2 from the germline V gene are SGHRS and YFSETQ. The length of the CDR3 is 13 residues. CDR3 sequence reads: CASSLTRRTEAFF. DNA of the CDR3: TGCGCCAGCAGCTTGACGAGGAGGACTGAAGCTTTCTTT.

The chain combines TRBV5-4 with TRBJ2-3; D is undetermined. V lost 4 bases, J lost 7 bases, and 10 bases lay in between. Germline-derived CDR1 and CDR2 are SGHNT and YYREEE (reference sequence). The length of the CDR3 is 12 residues. This CDR3 is CASSVDEYTQYF. CDR3 sequence (DNA): TGTGCCAGCAGCGTGGACGAGTATACGCAGTATTTT.

For this clone: The junction departs from germline at one end; a sequencing error may be responsible. The rearrangement links TRBV7-8 to TRBJ2-2; a possible D gene is TRBD2 (6 bases). CDR1 SGHVS and CDR2 FQNEAQ come from the germline V gene. CDR3 length: 15 residues. In DNA, the CDR3 is TGTGCCAGCTGCTTCCGGTCAACGGGAGCCGGGGAGCTGTTTTTT. Its protein is CASCFRSTGAGELFF.

CDR3 in amino acids: CASTEMVGSGELFF. CDR3 in DNA: TGTGCCAGTACCGAAATGGTAGGTTCCGGGGAGCTGTTTTTT. The chain combines TRBV19 with TRBJ2-2; D gene ambiguous. The V gene's germline CDR1 is LNHDA and CDR2 SQIVND (reference sequence). The length of the CDR3 is 14 residues. V lost 7 bases and J lost 6, with 15 bases in between.

The genes are TRBV6-2 or TRBV6-3 and TRBJ2-3; 9 positions match TRBD2. The CDR3 extends over 15 amino acids. Germline trimming cut 6 bases from V and 1 base from J; bases unmatched to any gene: 5. Germline V gene data show CDR1 as MNHEY and CDR2 as SVGEGT. The CDR3 sequence is CASSPQRGGTDTQYF. The CDR3, as DNA: TGTGCCAGCAGCCCCCAGCGGGGGGGCACAGATACGCAGTATTTT.

Written as DNA, the CDR3 is TGTGCCAGTAGGAATAGCGGTTTCTACAATGAGCAGTTCTTC. Protein product: CASRNSGFYNEQFF. The rearrangement links TRBV19 to TRBJ2-1; the D gene is possibly TRBD2 (6 bases). The CDR3 consists of 14 residues. Germline V CDR1 and CDR2: LNHDA, SQIVND (reference sequence). V was trimmed by 6 bases and J by 3 bases, leaving 12 bases between them.

This sequence joins TRBV6-5 and TRBJ2-3, with 8 bases matching TRBD2. Germline V gene data show CDR1 as MNHEY and CDR2 as SVGAGI. Trimming removed 2 bases from V and 1 base from J; junction bases left unmatched: 2. This CDR3 contains 15 residues. CDR3 sequence reads: CASSYAGGGTDTQYF. DNA for the CDR3: TGTGCCAGCAGTTACGCGGGGGGCGGCACAGATACGCAGTATTTT.

J is TRBJ1-3 and V is TRBV9; the D is unclear. Trimming cost V 4 bases and J 0 bases, with 14 bases left between them. The CDR3 contains 16 residues. CDR1 is SGDLS, CDR2 YYNGEE, per germline. The CDR3: CASSPQTGFSGNTIYF. DNA for the CDR3: TGTGCCAGCAGCCCTCAGACGGGATTCTCTGGAAACACCATATATTTT.

This clone turned up a few times. The V call is TRBV10-3, the J call TRBJ2-7; 9 bases align to TRBD1. The germline V gene has CDR1 ENHRY and CDR2 SYGVKD. Unmatched junction bases numbered 10, after V lost 2 bases and J lost 2 bases. This CDR3 region has 17 residues. CDR3 amino acids: CAISESLVGQGAYEQYF. CDR3 bases: TGTGCCATCAGTGAGAGTTTGGTGGGACAGGGAGCCTACGAGCAGTACTTC.

The chain has TRBV20-1 and TRBJ2-2; D is perhaps TRBD1 (6 bases). Germline values: CDR1 DFQATT, CDR2 SNEGSKA (reference sequence). V lost 3 bases and J 7 bases, leaving 15 bases between the germline ends. CDR3 size: 14 residues. The CDR3 nucleotides read TGCAGTGCTAGTCATGGCAGGGACAACGGGGAGCTGTTTTTT. Its translation is CSASHGRDNGELFF.

V usage is TRBV6-2 or TRBV6-3 and J usage is TRBJ1-2, with D perhaps TRBD1 (6 bases). V lost 5 bases to trimming and J lost 4 bases, with 14 bases between them. CDR1 MNHEY and CDR2 SVGEGT come from the germline V gene. The CDR3 has 14 residues. The CDR3 is CASSVGGTLYGYTF. The CDR3 coding sequence is TGTGCCAGCAGTGTAGGTGGGACACTCTATGGCTACACCTTC.

The V call is TRBV6-4, the J call TRBJ1-1; D gene unclear. The germline V gene encodes CDR1 MRHNA and CDR2 SNTAGT. The V gene lost 0 bases and the J gene lost 3 bases, with 11 bases spanning the gap. The CDR3 spans 15 residues. The CDR3 bases are TGTGCCAGCAGTGACTCGAGAAGAGGATACACTGAAGCTTTCTTT. It encodes CASSDSRRGYTEAFF.

This clone has a handful of counts. The genes are TRBV4-1 and TRBJ1-1; TRBD1 might be the D (5 bases). Germline V gene sequence: CDR1 MGHRA, CDR2 YSYEKL. The CDR3 covers 15 residues. Trimming left V 0 bases short and J 6 bases short, with 14 bases between. CDR3 loop: CASSQDAGPAPEAFF. CDR3 coding DNA: TGCGCCAGCAGCCAAGATGCAGGGCCGGCCCCTGAAGCTTTCTTT.

The genes are TRBV27 and TRBJ2-7; D remains ambiguous. Germline V gene sequence: CDR1 MNHEY, CDR2 SMNVEV (reference sequence). This CDR3 region has 14 residues. V dropped 0 bases and J dropped 7 bases, with 13 bases sitting between them. The CDR3 region is CASSLSGTVVEQYF. CDR3 nucleotide sequence: TGTGCCAGCAGTTTATCAGGTACTGTGGTGGAGCAGTACTTC.

V is TRBV6-1 and J is TRBJ2-2; unclear D gene. Germline CDR1 reads MNHNS; CDR2 reads SASEGT. This CDR3 has 14 residues. V was clipped by 1 base and J by 4 bases, with 7 bases between them. CDR3 nucleotide sequence: TGTGCCAGCAGTGAAGTCCCCGGCACCGGGGAGCTGTTTTTT. Its protein product is CASSEVPGTGELFF.

This chain joins TRBV18 and TRBJ2-1; D is uncertain. The V and J ends lost 6 bases and 1 base respectively, with 13 bases between them. The germline gives CDR1 KGHSH, CDR2 LQKENI. The CDR3 extends over 15 amino acids. CDR3 protein: CASSRTGSSYNEQFF. In DNA, the CDR3 is TGTGCCAGCTCGAGGACGGGTTCTTCCTACAATGAGCAGTTCTTC. Full variable domain (missing parts from reference TRBV18 and TRBJ2-1): NAGVMQNPRHLVRRRGQEARLRCSPMKGHSHVYWYRQLPEEGLKFMVYLQKENIIDESGMPKERFSAEFPKEGPSILRIQQVVRGDSAAYFCASSRTGSSYNEQFFGPGTRLTVL.

The V call is TRBV3-1 (or the pseudogene TRBV3-2), the J call TRBJ2-3; 8 bases match TRBD2. The CDR3 extends over 14 amino acids. J gave up 3 bases and V 5 bases, and 4 bases lay outside the gene matches. Germline lookup yields CDR1 LGHDT and CDR2 YNNKEL (reference sequence). CDR3 amino acids: CASSVSGGTDTQYF. CDR3 in DNA: TGTGCCAGCAGCGTCAGCGGGGGAACAGATACGCAGTATTTT.

The chain uses TRBV27 and TRBJ1-5; no firm D call. Germline CDR1 MNHEY, CDR2 SMNVEV (reference sequence). V shed 5 bases and J shed 6 bases, with 14 bases lying between them. The CDR3 consists of 14 residues. DNA for the CDR3: TGTGCCAGCAGTGATAGACCTGGCCCTCAGCCCCAGCATTTT. Amino acid sequence: CASSDRPGPQPQHF.